This passage covers 2 T cell receptor beta chains from one sample sequenced in a study of CD8 T cells in Susac syndrome. Reverse transcription of about 0.45 to 1 ug RNA was performed with random hexamers. TCRdb reanalysed the immunoSEQ multiplex PCR reads using MiXCR and keeps one entry per CDR3 protein. The sample holds around 270,000 distinct CDR3 sequences, around 89% seen once. Sequencing used CD8+ T cells from PBMCs. Receptors were obtained from a human donor with multiple sclerosis.

J is TRBJ2-1 and V is TRBV19, with 8 bases fitting TRBD2. Germline V gene lookup returns CDR1 LNHDA and CDR2 SQIVND (reference sequence). The CDR3 length is 15 residues. With V trimmed by 3 bases and J by 8 bases, 9 bases remained unmatched. The DNA for the CDR3 is TGTGCCAGTAGTATCACCGGGAGGGCAATGCATGAGCAGTTCTTC. This gives the protein CASSITGRAMHEQFF.

This chain joins TRBV23-1 and TRBJ2-7; 8 bases map to TRBD1. TRBV23-1 is an ORF, and what it does is uncertain. The V segment lost 3 bases and the J segment 2 bases; nucleotides outside the gene matches: 6. The length of the CDR3 is 15 residues. The CDR3 region is CASSHFRTGPYEQYF. In DNA form, the CDR3 reads TGCGCCAGCAGTCACTTTCGGACAGGGCCCTACGAGCAGTACTTC.